This T cell receptor beta chain was captured by sequencing in a study of shared clonotypes between healthy human individuals. The table came from immunoSEQ multiplex PCR; TCRdb's copy has only in-frame clones and leaves some out. The data contain roughly 100,000 clones, around 71% of them singletons. About this clone itself: Antigen: not known.

The study, taken as a whole, reports: Among non-shared clonotypes, generation probabilities were lower than among those shared by all four donors.

J gave up 6 bases and V 8 bases, and 6 bases lay outside the gene matches. CDR3 size: 13 residues. Germline lookup yields CDR1 MNHEY and CDR2 SMNVEV (reference sequence). The clonotype comes from a woman aged 25 to 45 in good health. Input material: memory CD8+ T cells sorted from blood. Subset of the sample: CD45RO+ cells pooled with CCR7-negative TemRA cells. The J gene is TRBJ2-1, the V gene TRBV27; 8 positions agree with TRBD2. As DNA, the CDR3 is TGTGCCAGCGGACTAGCCCTCTCCAATGAGCAGTTCTTC. Translating it yields CASGLALSNEQFF.